These 20 T cell receptor beta chains came from one sample sequenced in a study of cytomegalovirus exposure and HLA in healthy donors. PCR was performed using 60 Vbeta and 13 Jbeta primers. Clones were read by immunoSEQ multiplex PCR, and TCRdb kept only the in-frame ones, dropping some. The table lists about 96,000 clones, about 70% of them singletons. The sample consisted of PBMCs. These receptors were obtained from a female donor in good health and CMV-seropositive.

CDR3 loop: CASSPNNGTRRETQYF. CDR3 bases: TGCGCCAGCAGCCCGAATAATGGGACTAGGCGAGAGACCCAGTACTTC. The chain recombines TRBV4-3 with TRBJ2-5; 8 bases match TRBD2. The CDR3 extends over 16 amino acids. Germline CDR1 and CDR2: LGHNA and YSLEER. The V segment lost 4 bases and the J segment 4 bases; nucleotides outside the gene matches: 11.

The genes are TRBV7-9 and TRBJ1-5; D is possibly TRBD1 (6 bases). Trimming took 2 bases from V and 5 from J, leaving 10 bases between them. The CDR3 totals 14 residues. Germline CDR1 and CDR2: SEHNR and FQNEAQ (reference sequence). CDR3 amino acids: CASSLRAGDQPQHF. DNA of the CDR3: TGTGCCAGCAGCTTACGGGCAGGGGATCAGCCCCAGCATTTT.

The chain joins TRBV7-2 to TRBJ2-3; the D is unclear. The CDR3 runs to 13 residues. Germline V gene lookup returns CDR1 SGHTA and CDR2 FQGNSA. With 5 bases removed from V and 1 base from J, the gap between germline ends came to 7 bases. Here the CDR3 reads CASSRGGTDTQYF. For the CDR3, the DNA is TGTGCCAGCAGCCGCGGTGGCACAGATACGCAGTATTTT.

The rearrangement uses TRBV27 and TRBJ1-5; 7 positions agree with TRBD1. The CDR3 is 13 amino acids. J lost 5 bases, V lost 5 bases, and 3 bases had no gene match. From germline, CDR1 is MNHEY and CDR2 SMNVEV (reference sequence). DNA of the CDR3: TGTGCCAGCAGTAAAGACAGGGATCAGCCCCAGCATTTT. It codes for CASSKDRDQPQHF.

The genes are TRBV23-1 and TRBJ2-7; maybe TRBD1 (5 bases). TRBV23-1 is an ORF; its function is uncertain. The ends were cut back, 2 bases at V and 0 bases at J, with 11 bases in the middle. The CDR3 loop spans 15 amino acids. CDR3 DNA: TGCGCCAGCAGTCAAACGACAGTGAGCTCCTACGAGCAGTACTTC. This codes for CASSQTTVSSYEQYF.

This clone was observed a single time. The chain joins TRBV7-2 to TRBJ2-3; 7 positions match TRBD2. V trimming: 4 bases; J trimming: 4 bases; junction bases outside the gene matches: 8. Per germline, CDR1 SGHTA and CDR2 FQGNSA. This CDR3 has 15 residues. The CDR3 DNA is TGTGCCAGCAGCTCTAGGCGGGAGTATCCAGATACGCAGTATTTT. This translates into CASSSRREYPDTQYF.

This clone was detected a few times. The chain recombines TRBV6-5 with TRBJ1-2; TRBD1 might be the D (5 bases). Trimming stripped 0 bases from V and 7 bases from J, with 9 bases between. Germline CDR1 is MNHEY and CDR2 is SVGAGI. CDR3 size: 13 residues. The CDR3 reads CASSYSDSSGYTF. The CDR3 DNA sequence: TGTGCCAGCAGTTACTCTGACAGCTCTGGCTACACCTTC.

This chain connects TRBV6-1 to TRBJ2-3, with D possibly being TRBD2 (7 bases). Trimming took off 8 bases at V and 4 bases at J, with 16 bases between the two ends. Germline V gene lookup returns CDR1 MNHNS and CDR2 SASEGT. The CDR3 contains 14 residues. CDR3 residues: CASGEGAGADTQYF. CDR3 sequence (DNA): TGTGCCAGCGGGGAGGGCGCAGGGGCAGATACGCAGTATTTT.

The CDR3 spells CASSPPASPDTQYF. In nucleotides, the CDR3 is TGTGCCAGCTCACCACCAGCTTCCCCAGATACGCAGTATTTT. The chain recombines TRBV18 with TRBJ2-3; D is undetermined. Trimming pared 0 bases from V and 4 bases from J, leaving 8 bases between. The CDR3 is made up of 14 amino acids. Germline CDR1 and CDR2: KGHSH and LQKENI.

CDR3 sequence: CASSLIGTADARYEQYF. The CDR3 region has the DNA TGTGCCAGCAGCTTGATCGGGACAGCCGACGCTAGGTACGAGCAGTACTTC. The chain employs TRBV5-6 and TRBJ2-7, with TRBD1 identical over 7 bases. From germline, CDR1 is SGHDT and CDR2 YYEEEE. The CDR3 covers 17 residues. J lost 4 bases, V lost 1 base, and 14 bases had no gene match.

The chain uses TRBV7-6 and TRBJ2-1; D is undetermined. The V end lost 0 bases, the J end lost 5 bases, and 5 bases lay between the germline ends. Germline values: CDR1 SGHVS, CDR2 FNYEAQ. This CDR3 comprises 13 residues. This CDR3 reads CASSLAENNEQFF. CDR3 sequence (DNA): TGTGCCAGCAGCTTAGCGGAGAACAATGAGCAGTTCTTC.

CDR3 sequence reads: CASSEQGAILLNYGYTF. The CDR3, as DNA: TGTGCCAGCAGTGAGCAGGGGGCCATTCTTTTAAACTATGGCTACACCTTC. The chain links TRBV2 to TRBJ1-2; 8 bases are a match to TRBD1. The CDR3 totals 17 residues. The V gene's germline CDR1 is SNHLY and CDR2 FYNNEI. V lost 3 bases and J lost 2; bases outside the gene matches: 11.

This chain uses TRBV9 with TRBJ2-7; D remains unclear. V was trimmed by 3 bases and J by 4 bases, leaving 11 bases between them. CDR3 length: 13 amino acids. The germline V gene has CDR1 SGDLS and CDR2 YYNGEE. The CDR3 DNA reads as TGTGCCAGCAGCGGTCTAGATACATACGAGCAGTACTTC. This codes for CASSGLDTYEQYF.

The V and J genes are TRBV7-2 and TRBJ2-3; the match to TRBD2 covers 13 bases. V dropped 3 bases and J dropped 2; count of bases not matched to a gene: 2. CDR1 SGHTA and CDR2 FQGNSA come from the germline V gene. The CDR3 extends over 16 amino acids. The CDR3 reads CASSLGLAGFTDTQYF. For the CDR3, the DNA is TGTGCCAGCAGCTTGGGACTAGCGGGATTCACAGATACGCAGTATTTT.

This sequence joins TRBV10-3 and TRBJ2-3, with D possibly being TRBD1 (7 bases). Germline values: CDR1 ENHRY, CDR2 SYGVKD. The CDR3 covers 15 residues. V was cut by 4 bases and J by 4 bases, with 15 bases left in between. In DNA, the CDR3 is TGTGCCATCAGTGGATCAGGGGGGTTCCCAGATACGCAGTATTTT. Protein sequence: CAISGSGGFPDTQYF.

Concerning this clone: Distinct nucleotide sequences in the sample also encode this CDR3. The chain joins TRBV29-1 to TRBJ1-1; D perhaps matches TRBD1 (5 bases). V lost 4 bases and J lost 1, with 7 bases in between. This CDR3 contains 12 residues. Germline CDR1 and CDR2: SQVTM and ANQGSEA. The CDR3 DNA follows: TGCAGCGTTGGAACAGGGAACACTGAAGCTTTCTTT. Translation: CSVGTGNTEAFF. The complete variable domain, with remaining parts taken from reference TRBV29-1 and TRBJ1-1, reads SAVISQKPSRDICQRGTSLTIQCQVDSQVTMMFWYRQQPGQSLTLIATANQGSEATYESGFVIDKFPISRPNLTFSTLTVSNMSPEDSSIYLCSVGTGNTEAFFGQGTRLTVV.

In its sample, this clone was seen a few times. This rearrangement joins TRBV7-2 to TRBJ1-3, with unresolved D. CDR3 length equals 15 residues. Trimming took off 5 bases at V and 0 bases at J, with 11 bases between the two ends. Germline CDR1 reads SGHTA; CDR2 reads FQGNSA. Here the CDR3 DNA reads TGTGCCAGCAGCCTCAGCGTCTACTCTGGAAACACCATATATTTT. Amino acids: CASSLSVYSGNTIYF.

This chain joins TRBV29-1 and TRBJ1-1; tentative D call: TRBD1 (5 bases). This CDR3 has 13 residues. Looked up from germline, CDR1 is SQVTM and CDR2 is ANQGSEA. V dropped 6 bases and J dropped 4 bases, with 15 bases sitting between them. CDR3 DNA sequence: TGCAGCGTCTACCAGGGTTACGGCACTGAAGCTTTCTTT. Encoded protein: CSVYQGYGTEAFF. Using reference TRBV29-1 and TRBJ1-1 for the parts outside the CDR3, the full variable domain is SAVISQKPSRDICQRGTSLTIQCQVDSQVTMMFWYRQQPGQSLTLIATANQGSEATYESGFVIDKFPISRPNLTFSTLTVSNMSPEDSSIYLCSVYQGYGTEAFFGQGTRLTVV.

The chain uses TRBV4-1 and TRBJ1-2; 8 positions agree with TRBD1. Trimming removed 2 bases from V and 8 bases from J; junction bases left unmatched: 10. The V gene's germline CDR1 is MGHRA and CDR2 YSYEKL. The CDR3 is 15 residues long. The CDR3 DNA follows: TGCGCCAGCAGCCAACGCCGGACAGGGACCGAGGGCTACACCTTC. Translation gives CASSQRRTGTEGYTF.

V usage is TRBV5-1 and J usage is TRBJ2-7, with D tentatively TRBD1 (5 bases). CDR3 length equals 16 residues. Germline V gene sequence: CDR1 SGHRS, CDR2 YFSETQ. V dropped 0 bases and J dropped 1 base, with 14 bases sitting between them. Written as DNA, the CDR3 is TGCGCCAGCAGCTTGGGGGGCAGGGTTGGATCCTACGAGCAGTACTTC. Its translation: CASSLGGRVGSYEQYF.